This T cell receptor (beta chain) was recorded in a study of OX40 agonist ivuxolimab in advanced cancers. Whole-study context: Ivuxolimab is a fully human IgG2 antibody that activates OX40 (CD134).

Libraries were prepared by immunoSEQ multiplex PCR; TCRdb keeps only in-frame clonotypes and omits some of them. Here the sample spans approximately 46,000 clones, 88% being singletons. Autoimmune disease history or systemic immunosuppression led to patients being barred. CDR3 length: 16 residues. The V and J ends lost 1 base and 0 bases, in that order; junction bases with no gene match: 7. The germline V gene encodes CDR1 SGHKS and CDR2 YYEKEE (reference sequence). J is TRBJ2-7 and V is TRBV5-5, with TRBD1 matching over 7 bases. Source: CD4+ or CD8+ T cells sorted from blood, taken in a trial of the OX40 agonist ivuxolimab. This TCR was recovered from an adult with an advanced solid tumor such as melanoma, head and neck, liver or kidney cancer. The DNA of the CDR3 is TGTGCCAGCAGCTTGTCCTGGGGACAGAGCTCCTACGAGCAGTACTTC. Its translation: CASSLSWGQSSYEQYF.